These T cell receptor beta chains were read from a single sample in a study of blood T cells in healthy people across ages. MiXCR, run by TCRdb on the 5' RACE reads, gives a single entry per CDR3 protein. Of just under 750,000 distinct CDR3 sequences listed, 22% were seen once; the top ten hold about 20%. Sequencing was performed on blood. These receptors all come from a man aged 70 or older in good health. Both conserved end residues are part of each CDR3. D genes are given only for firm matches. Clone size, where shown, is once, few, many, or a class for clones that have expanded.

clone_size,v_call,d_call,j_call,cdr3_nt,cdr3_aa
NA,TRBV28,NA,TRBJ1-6,TGTGCCAGCAGTTCCCCCGACACAGTTGGTCGCCATTCACCCCTCCACTTT,CASSSPDTVGRHSPLHF
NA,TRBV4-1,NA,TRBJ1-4,TGCGCCAGCAGCCAAGACGGGACCGCCCTTGTCGGGGTAAGGGACTTTTTT,CASSQDGTALVGVRDFF
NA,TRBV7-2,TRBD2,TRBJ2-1,TGTGCCAGCAGCTACCTAGCGGGCAGCTCCTACAATGAGCAGTTCTTC,CASSYLAGSSYNEQFF
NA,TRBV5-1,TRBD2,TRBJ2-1,TGCGCCAGTGTAGAAGGACTAGCGAGCTCCTACAATGAGCAGTTCTTC,CASVEGLASSYNEQFF
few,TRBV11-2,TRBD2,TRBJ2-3,TGTGCCAGCAGCTTGAGTAGCGGGGGCTACACAGATACGCAGTATTTT,CASSLSSGGYTDTQYF
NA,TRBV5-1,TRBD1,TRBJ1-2,TGCGCCAGCAGCTTGTTCACAGGGGGCTCTGGCTACACCTTC,CASSLFTGGSGYTF
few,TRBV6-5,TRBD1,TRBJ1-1,TGTGCCGGCAGTAATCGACAGGGGCGAACTGAAGCTTTCTTT,CAGSNRQGRTEAFF
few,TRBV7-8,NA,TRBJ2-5,TGTGCCAGCAGCCCAGACCGGACCCAGTACTTC,CASSPDRTQYF
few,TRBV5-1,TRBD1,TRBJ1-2,TGCGCCAGCAGCTCTCCCCAGACAGGGCTCTATGGCTACACCTTC,CASSSPQTGLYGYTF
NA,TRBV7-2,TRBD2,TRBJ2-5,TGTGCCAGCAGCTTAGAACCGGGACTAGCGGGAGGGACCCAGTACTTC,CASSLEPGLAGGTQYF
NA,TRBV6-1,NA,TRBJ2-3,TGTGCCAGCAGTGACGGATCCTCAGCAGATACGCAGTATTTT,CASSDGSSADTQYF
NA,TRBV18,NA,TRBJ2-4,TGTGCCAGCTCACCATACTCAGGACAAGCCAAAAACATTCAGTACTTC,CASSPYSGQAKNIQYF
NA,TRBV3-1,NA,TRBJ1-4,TGTGCCAGCCACGAAGGCAACCATGAAAAACTGTTTTTT,CASHEGNHEKLFF
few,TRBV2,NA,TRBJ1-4,TGTGCCAGCAGCACGAGGGGGGGTAATGAAAAACTGTTTTTT,CASSTRGGNEKLFF
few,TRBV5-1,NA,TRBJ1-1,TGCGCCAGCAGGGACCCCGGGGGGGTCCTTGAAGCTTTCTTT,CASRDPGGVLEAFF
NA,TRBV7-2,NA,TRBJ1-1,TGTGCCAGCAGCTTAGTGGGGATTGGTGAAGCTTTCTTT,CASSLVGIGEAFF
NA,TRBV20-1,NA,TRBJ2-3,TGCAGTGCCCTCTCACTTCGCGGAGATACGCAGTATTTT,CSALSLRGDTQYF
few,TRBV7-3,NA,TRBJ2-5,TGTGCCAGCAGCTTATCGGGCGGAGAGTACCAAGAGACCCAGTACTTC,CASSLSGGEYQETQYF
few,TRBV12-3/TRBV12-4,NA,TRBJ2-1,TGTGCCAGCAGACTCTTCGATGAGCAGTTCTTC,CASRLFDEQFF
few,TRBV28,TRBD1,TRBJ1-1,TGTGCCAGCAGTCACCGGGACAGGGGGTTTCTAGCTGAAGCTTTCTTT,CASSHRDRGFLAEAFF
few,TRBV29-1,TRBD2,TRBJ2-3,TGCAGTGGACTAGCGGGGTCTAGGGATACGCAGTATTTT,CSGLAGSRDTQYF
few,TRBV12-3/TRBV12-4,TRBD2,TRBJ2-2,TGTGCCACACGGCGGGGGAACGCCGGGGAGCTGTTTTTT,CATRRGNAGELFF
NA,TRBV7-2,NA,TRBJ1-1,TGTGCCAGCAGCCTAAGGGGGGATAGTACTGAAGCTTTCTTT,CASSLRGDSTEAFF
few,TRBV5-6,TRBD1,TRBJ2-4,TGTGCCAGCAGCCCAGGGACAGGAAAAAACATTCAGTACTTC,CASSPGTGKNIQYF
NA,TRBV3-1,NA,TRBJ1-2,TGTGCCAGCAGCCAACGGGACCTTGGCTACACCTTC,CASSQRDLGYTF
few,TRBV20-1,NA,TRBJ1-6,TGCAGTGCCGTACTGGGCTCCTATAATTCACCCCTCCACTTT,CSAVLGSYNSPLHF